Presented here are 17 T cell receptor beta chains from one specimen sequenced in a study of cytomegalovirus exposure and HLA in healthy donors. PCR involved 60 Vbeta and 13 Jbeta primers. TCRdb's copy holds only in-frame clones and misses some; the assay was immunoSEQ multiplex PCR. The repertoire has 100,000 or so clones, about 81% of them found once; the top ten carry 1.4%. The specimen sequenced was PBMCs. The receptors stem from a man aged 35 to 55 in good health and CMV-seronegative.

The chain uses TRBV9 and TRBJ1-4; TRBD1 is a possible D gene (6 bases). Germline-derived CDR1 and CDR2 are SGDLS and YYNGEE. Trimming left V 4 bases short and J 6 bases short, with 16 bases between. The CDR3 totals 15 residues. The DNA for the CDR3 is TGTGCCAGCAGCATCCACGGGACACCTTATGAAAAACTGTTTTTT. Its protein is CASSIHGTPYEKLFF.

The rearrangement uses TRBV5-4 and TRBJ2-2; 9 positions agree with TRBD2. V lost 0 bases, J lost 7 bases, and 10 bases stayed unmatched. Germline V gene lookup returns CDR1 SGHNT and CDR2 YYREEE (reference sequence). This CDR3 comprises 17 residues. Written as DNA, the CDR3 is TGTGCCAGCAGCTTGGGGCTGGCGGGGGGGAGCTACGGGGAGCTGTTTTTT. This sequence encodes CASSLGLAGGSYGELFF.

This chain connects TRBV4-1 to TRBJ1-1, with 8 nucleotides matching TRBD1. Trimming removed 6 bases from V and 0 bases from J; junction bases left unmatched: 6. This CDR3 is 15 amino acids long. Germline V CDR1 and CDR2: MGHRA, YSYEKL. CDR3 residues: CASREQGGLNTEAFF. The CDR3, as DNA: TGCGCCAGCAGAGAACAGGGGGGACTGAACACTGAAGCTTTCTTT.

The rearrangement links TRBV5-5 to TRBJ1-2; 9 bases line up with TRBD1. V was pared by 1 base and J by 4 bases, with 2 bases of the junction left unmatched. The CDR3 contains 14 residues. Germline CDR1 reads SGHKS; CDR2 reads YYEKEE (reference sequence). In DNA form, the CDR3 reads TGTGCCAGCAGCTTGACAGGGGGCAGCTATGGCTACACCTTC. Amino acid sequence: CASSLTGGSYGYTF.

The V gene is TRBV5-1, the J gene TRBJ2-5, with TRBD2 matching 8 bases. The CDR3 totals 16 residues. Germline CDR1 reads SGHRS; CDR2 reads YFSETQ. Losses at the gene ends were 3 bases for V and 2 bases for J; bases not matched to a gene: 9. CDR3 region: CASSWSGLAHQETQYF. In DNA form, the CDR3 reads TGCGCCAGCAGCTGGAGTGGACTAGCCCATCAAGAGACCCAGTACTTC.

The chain joins TRBV18 to TRBJ1-4; 9 positions agree with TRBD1. There are 15 residues in the CDR3. V gave up 0 bases and J gave up 7 bases; unmatched junction bases: 3. Germline lookup yields CDR1 KGHSH and CDR2 LQKENI. In nucleotides, the CDR3 is TGTGCCAGCTCACCACCCGGGACAGGGACTGAAAAACTGTTTTTT. Amino acid sequence: CASSPPGTGTEKLFF.

The chain carries TRBV9 and TRBJ2-5, with unresolved D. The J call may be faulty, since TRBJ2-7 better matches the DNA end. The CDR3 spans 11 residues. Per the germline V gene, CDR1 is SGDLS and CDR2 is YYNGEE. For the CDR3, the DNA is TGTGCCAGCAGCGGAGACTACGAGCAGTACTTC. Translating gives CASSGDYEQYF.

This clone was detected only a few times. This chain joins TRBV12-5 and TRBJ2-7; D may be TRBD2 (5 bases). CDR1 is LGHNT and CDR2 is FRNRAP in the germline V gene. CDR3 length equals 13 residues. V lost 7 bases, J lost 8 bases, and 18 bases lay in between. The CDR3 region has the DNA TGTGCTAGTGCCCTGGCGGGTACCCCGAAGCAGTACTTC. Translating it yields CASALAGTPKQYF.

The rearrangement uses TRBV2 and TRBJ2-5; 7 bases map to TRBD1. The J call may not be correct, given that the DNA end is closer to TRBJ2-7. The germline V gene has CDR1 SNHLY and CDR2 FYNNEI. This CDR3 has 13 residues. CDR3 nucleotide sequence: TGTGCCAGCAGATGGGACAGCTCCTACGAGCAGTACTTC. Translating gives CASRWDSSYEQYF.

The chain employs TRBV7-9 and TRBJ2-1; possibly TRBD2 for D (6 bases). The CDR3 runs 15 residues. Trimming removed 1 base from V and 4 bases from J, with 11 bases in between. Germline values: CDR1 SEHNR, CDR2 FQNEAQ (reference sequence). In DNA, the CDR3 is TGTGCCAGCAGCTTAGGACTAGGGACTTACAATGAGCAGTTCTTC. It codes for CASSLGLGTYNEQFF. Looking up the rest from reference TRBV7-9 and TRBJ2-1 gives the full variable domain: DTGVSQNPRHKITKRGQNVTFRCDPISEHNRLYWYRQTLGQGPEFLTYFQNEAQLEKSRLLSDRFSAERPKGSFSTLEIQRTEQGDSAMYLCASSLGLGTYNEQFFGPGTRLTVL.

The gene calls are TRBV27 and TRBJ1-5; 8 positions agree with TRBD1. Germline V CDR1 and CDR2: MNHEY, SMNVEV (reference sequence). Germline trimming cut 5 bases from V and 0 bases from J; bases unmatched to any gene: 3. This CDR3 contains 15 residues. CDR3 sequence reads: CASSRTGYSNQPQHF. CDR3 coding DNA: TGTGCCAGCAGTCGGACAGGGTATAGCAATCAGCCCCAGCATTTT.

The chain couples TRBV7-9 to TRBJ2-2, with D possibly matching TRBD1 (5 bases). The CDR3 runs to 15 residues. Trimming shortened V by 4 bases and J by 7 bases, and 16 bases separated the two germline ends. Germline V CDR1 and CDR2: SEHNR, FQNEAQ (reference sequence). The CDR3 DNA reads as TGTGCCAGCAGCTCCCCCGCAGGGCAGATCGGGGAGCTGTTTTTT. Translated: CASSSPAGQIGELFF.

The chain links TRBV6-5 to TRBJ2-7, with D maybe TRBD1 (6 bases). V lost 6 bases and J lost 3, with 18 bases in between. The CDR3 spans 15 residues. Germline CDR1 MNHEY, CDR2 SVGAGI. CDR3 nucleotides: TGTGCCAGCAGCGGGACATCGTTTCGTGACTACGAGCAGTACTTC. Translation gives CASSGTSFRDYEQYF.

V usage is TRBV28 and J usage is TRBJ2-4, with 8 nucleotides matching TRBD2. V lost 6 bases and J lost 6; bases outside the gene matches: 13. The CDR3 spans 16 residues. CDR1 is MDHEN and CDR2 is SYDVKM in the germline V gene. For the CDR3, the DNA is TGTGCCAGCAGCCTTACCCCCGGGACTAGGGCAAACATTCAGTACTTC. Encoded protein: CASSLTPGTRANIQYF.

The J gene is TRBJ1-6, the V gene TRBV6-5; D might be TRBD1 (5 bases). V gave up 6 bases and J gave up 7 bases, with 16 bases separating them. The CDR3 is 15 amino acids. Per germline, CDR1 MNHEY and CDR2 SVGAGI. The CDR3 region is CASRTTGTGNSPLHF. DNA for the CDR3: TGTGCCAGCAGGACCACCGGGACTGGAAATTCACCCCTCCACTTT.

V gene TRBV10-1 combines with J gene TRBJ1-1; perhaps TRBD1 as D (5 bases). The germline V and J ends were trimmed by 5 bases and 6 bases, with 16 bases remaining between them. This CDR3 region has 14 residues. Germline V gene lookup returns CDR1 WNHNN and CDR2 SYGVQD (reference sequence). CDR3 sequence (DNA): TGCGCCAGCAGTACCGGCCAGTCGGGGGCTGAAGCTTTCTTT. This gives the protein CASSTGQSGAEAFF.

The V call is TRBV6-1, the J call TRBJ1-2; 7 nucleotides match TRBD1. The J segment lost 8 bases and the V segment lost 3 bases, leaving 15 bases of the junction unmatched. The length of the CDR3 is 16 residues. Germline CDR1 reads MNHNS; CDR2 reads SASEGT. In DNA, the CDR3 is TGTGCCAGCAGTGACCCTCGCCGGGGACAGACTCACGGCTACACCTTC. Amino acids: CASSDPRRGQTHGYTF.